Presented here are 28 T cell receptor beta chains from one specimen sequenced in a study of regulatory T cells in long-lasting Graves disease. Specified time point: newly diagnosed GD, antithyroid drugs for less than 3 months. RNA isolated from PBMCs was used to make the TCR library. Arm-PCR of CDR3 regions and iRepertoire HTBI primers were the basis on which TCR beta libraries were built. MiXCR, run by TCRdb on the multiplex PCR reads, gives a single entry per CDR3 protein. The sample yields approximately 350,000 distinct CDR3 sequences, about 16% seen once. These data also featured in a second study, about T cells in Graves' hyperthyroidism and ophthalmopathy.

The specimen was peripheral blood mononuclear cells (PBMCs), collected at new diagnosis, from a patient treated with antithyroid drugs. These receptors came from a woman between 18 and 29 years old with Graves disease.

At least ten counts were recorded for this clonotype. This chain links TRBV5-1 with TRBJ2-5; 11 nucleotides line up with TRBD2. CDR1 SGHRS and CDR2 YFSETQ come from the germline V gene. The CDR3 has 15 residues. The ends lost 4 bases at V and 2 bases at J; junction bases unmatched: 4. The CDR3 sequence: CASSEGTSGQETQYF. In DNA form, the CDR3 reads TGCGCCAGCAGCGAGGGGACTAGCGGTCAAGAGACCCAGTACTTC.

Comments on this clonotype: Since a far larger clone is one base different, this is likely a read error. The chain has TRBV2 and TRBJ2-4; maybe TRBD1 (5 bases). CDR1 is SNHLY, CDR2 FYNNEI, per germline. CDR3 length equals 14 residues. Deletions cut 5 bases from V and 13 bases from J, with 21 bases between. The CDR3 region is CASSTATGYNEQYF. The DNA for the CDR3 is TGTGCCAGCAGTACGGCCACAGGCTACAATGAGCAGTACTTC. Together with reference TRBV2 and TRBJ2-4, the CDR3 gives the full variable domain: EPEVTQTPSHQVTQMGQEVILRCVPISNHLYFYWYRQILGQKVEFLVSFYNNEISEKSEIFDDQFSVERPDGSNFTLKIRSTKLEDSAMYFCASSTATGYNEQYFGAGTRLSVL.

This clonotype was seen at least ten times. V is TRBV15 and J is TRBJ1-5; D unresolved. Trimming took off 6 bases at V and 5 bases at J, with 14 bases between the two ends. This CDR3 contains 14 residues. The germline gives CDR1 LNHNV, CDR2 YYDKDF (reference sequence). For the CDR3, the DNA is TGTGCCACCAGTTCGGGCATCCTCGATCAGCCCCAGCATTTT. Translated: CATSSGILDQPQHF.

This clonotype showed up many times. The chain uses TRBV5-1 and TRBJ2-3; possible D gene TRBD2, 7 bases. This CDR3 region has 17 residues. V shed 3 bases and J shed 0 bases, with 17 bases lying between them. The germline CDR1 and CDR2 sequences are SGHRS and YFSETQ. Written as DNA, the CDR3 is TGCGCCAGCAGCTCGGGACGGGGGGCTCAAAGCACAGATACGCAGTATTTT. Amino acid sequence: CASSSGRGAQSTDTQYF.

This clonotype has a count of ten or more. The chain joins TRBV28 to TRBJ1-5; D perhaps matches TRBD1 (6 bases). Germline assignment: CDR1 MDHEN and CDR2 SYDVKM. The CDR3 covers 15 residues. Trimming took 6 bases from V and 0 from J, leaving 12 bases between them. The CDR3 sequence is CASRPTGISNQPQHF. The CDR3 region has the DNA TGTGCCAGCAGGCCTACAGGGATTAGCAATCAGCCCCAGCATTTT.

This clonotype was observed a handful of times. The gene calls are TRBV10-3 and TRBJ2-1; 15 bases are a match to TRBD2. Germline-derived CDR1 and CDR2 are ENHRY and SYGVKD. J gave up 8 bases and V 4 bases, and 6 bases lay outside the gene matches. This CDR3 spans 16 amino acids. CDR3 bases: TGTGCCATCAGTGCCGGACTAGCGGGAGGGGAAGATGAGCAGTTCTTC. Protein product: CAISAGLAGGEDEQFF.

With respect to this clonotype: A much more abundant neighbour one base away suggests this may be a read error. Written as DNA, the CDR3 is TGTGCCACCAGCATCGGAGGGTTTCGGACGAACACTAAAGCTTTCTTT. Translation gives CATSIGGFRTNTKAFF. The genes are TRBV15 and TRBJ1-1, with D unclear. From germline, CDR1 is LNHNV and CDR2 YYDKDF (reference sequence). The CDR3 spans 16 residues.

This clonotype was picked up many times. The chain uses TRBV20-1 and TRBJ2-1; TRBD1 aligns across 8 bases. Germline CDR1 and CDR2: DFQATT and SNEGSKA (reference sequence). The trim removed 6 bases at V and 7 bases at J, leaving 8 bases unmatched. The CDR3 is 13 residues long. Here the CDR3 reads CSAERTGSNEQFF. For the CDR3, the DNA is TGCAGTGCGGAGAGGACAGGGAGTAATGAGCAGTTCTTC.

The V and J genes are TRBV19 and TRBJ1-5; no firm D call. Trimming took off 7 bases at V and 4 bases at J, with 17 bases between the two ends. This CDR3 comprises 15 residues. Germline lookup yields CDR1 LNHDA and CDR2 SQIVND (reference sequence). CDR3 bases: TGTGCCAGTAATTATCCGGGGTTAGGGAATCAGCCCCAGCATTTT. Translation: CASNYPGLGNQPQHF.

This clonotype showed up just a few times. The rearrangement links TRBV11-1 to TRBJ2-2; D is undetermined. With 2 bases removed from V and 6 bases from J, the gap between germline ends came to 7 bases. The germline V gene encodes CDR1 SGHAT and CDR2 FQDESV (reference sequence). The CDR3 spans 13 residues. The CDR3 is CASSLITAGELFF. The CDR3, as DNA: TGTGCCAGCAGCTTAATAACAGCCGGGGAGCTGTTTTTT.

This clonotype was seen ten or more times. The rearrangement uses TRBV6-1 and TRBJ2-5, with TRBD2 matching over 8 bases. The V gene end was trimmed by 0 bases and the J gene end by 2 bases; junction bases not matched to a gene: 8. The CDR3 has 17 residues. CDR1 and CDR2 (germline): MNHNS, SASEGT. The CDR3 loop is CASSEALSGGTQETQYF. The CDR3 nucleotides read TGTGCCAGCAGTGAAGCGCTCAGCGGGGGAACGCAAGAGACCCAGTACTTC.

CDR3 amino acids: CASSLGPTGTDGYTF. The CDR3, as DNA: TGTGCCAGCAGCTTGGGTCCGACAGGGACAGATGGCTACACCTTC. The chain employs TRBV5-5 and TRBJ1-2; TRBD1 matches 7 bases. The CDR3 totals 15 residues. Germline CDR1 reads SGHKS; CDR2 reads YYEKEE (reference sequence). V trimming: 0 bases; J trimming: 6 bases; junction bases outside the gene matches: 8.

This clonotype occurred many times. V and J are TRBV5-1 and TRBJ2-7; the match to TRBD1 covers 7 bases. This CDR3 contains 16 residues. The junction had 10 bases not matched to a gene; V was cut back by 1 base and J by 3 bases. The germline V gene has CDR1 SGHRS and CDR2 YFSETQ. CDR3 protein: CASSLQRQGGSYEQYF. The CDR3 nucleotides read TGCGCCAGCAGCTTGCAACGACAGGGTGGAAGCTACGAGCAGTACTTC.

This clonotype has at least ten counts. The V call is TRBV6-5, the J call TRBJ2-7, with D perhaps matching TRBD2 (6 bases). Looked up from germline, CDR1 is MNHEY and CDR2 is SVGAGI. The CDR3 runs to 15 residues. Trimming pared 2 bases from V and 2 bases from J, leaving 13 bases between. The CDR3 region has the DNA TGTGCCAGCAGTTACGCGGGATACACCGCCTACGAGCAGTACTTC. It codes for CASSYAGYTAYEQYF.

This clonotype was recorded many times. The V call is TRBV30, the J call TRBJ1-5; D might be TRBD1 (5 bases). The germline CDR1 and CDR2 sequences are GTSNPN and SVGIG (reference sequence). The CDR3 length is 13 residues. Trimming shortened V by 1 base and J by 5 bases, and 9 bases separated the two germline ends. This chain's CDR3 is CAWSGGRDQPQHF. The CDR3 DNA reads TGTGCCTGGAGTGGCGGCAGGGATCAGCCCCAGCATTTT.

This clonotype was detected a few times. The V gene is TRBV6-5, the J gene TRBJ2-7, with 7 bases fitting TRBD2. After removal of 2 bases from V and 5 bases from J, the junction contained 6 bases not matched to a gene. Per germline, CDR1 MNHEY and CDR2 SVGAGI. The CDR3 sequence is 14 residues long. The CDR3 nucleotides read TGTGCCAGCAGTTACGCAGCGGGGTCGGACGAGCAGTACTTC. As protein: CASSYAAGSDEQYF.

Many counts were recorded for this clonotype. The chain uses TRBV28 and TRBJ2-1, with D perhaps matching TRBD1 (6 bases). V was shortened by 6 bases and J by 6 bases, with 15 bases between the two germline ends. Germline CDR1 MDHEN, CDR2 SYDVKM. The CDR3 is made up of 14 amino acids. The CDR3 region is CASRSPGTINEQFF. CDR3 in DNA: TGTGCCAGCAGGTCTCCCGGGACAATCAATGAGCAGTTCTTC.

V gene TRBV9 combines with J gene TRBJ2-1, with 10 positions matching TRBD1. Germline CDR1 reads SGDLS; CDR2 reads YYNGEE. The V segment lost 0 bases and the J segment 8 bases; nucleotides outside the gene matches: 14. This CDR3 contains 18 residues. The CDR3 nucleotides are TGTGCCAGCAGCGTAGTAGGGACAGGGGAGTACGTACTGGATGAGCAGTTCTTC. It encodes CASSVVGTGEYVLDEQFF.

This clonotype was recorded many times. The chain combines TRBV27 with TRBJ2-7; 9 bases line up with TRBD2. V lost 3 bases to trimming and J lost 2 bases; unmatched junction nucleotides: 5. The CDR3 contains 15 residues. CDR1 and CDR2 from the germline V gene are MNHEY and SMNVEV (reference sequence). The CDR3: CASSFFLAGPYEQYF. Here the CDR3 DNA reads TGTGCCAGCAGTTTTTTCCTAGCGGGACCCTACGAGCAGTACTTC.

The chain has TRBV19 and TRBJ1-2; perhaps TRBD1 as D (6 bases). CDR1 LNHDA and CDR2 SQIVND come from the germline V gene (reference sequence). The CDR3 length is 12 residues. V dropped 7 bases and J dropped 4 bases, with 10 bases sitting between them. The CDR3 DNA is TGTGCCAGTATTTCGGACAGCTATGGCTACACCTTC. This translates into CASISDSYGYTF.

CDR3 loop: CASSPEGLGGIYNEQFF. DNA for the CDR3: TGTGCCAGCAGTCCCGAGGGTCTTGGCGGGATCTACAATGAGCAGTTCTTC. The chain combines TRBV6-1 with TRBJ2-1; a possible D gene is TRBD2 (6 bases). This CDR3 is 17 amino acids long. V gave up 5 bases and J gave up 3 bases, with 20 bases separating them. CDR1 and CDR2 (germline): MNHNS, SASEGT.

This clonotype has a count of ten or more. CDR3 in amino acids: CASSLQMGTGTGELFF. The CDR3 coding sequence is TGTGCCAGCTCACTTCAAATGGGGACGGGCACCGGGGAGCTGTTTTTT. The chain employs TRBV18 and TRBJ2-2; D may be TRBD1 or TRBD2 (5 bases each). Trimming removed 4 bases from V and 4 bases from J, with 16 bases in between. CDR3 length: 16 amino acids. In germline, CDR1 is KGHSH, CDR2 LQKENI.

This clonotype was recorded many times. V and J are TRBV11-1 and TRBJ2-1; TRBD2 might be the D (7 bases). The germline gives CDR1 SGHAT, CDR2 FQDESV (reference sequence). CDR3 length: 14 amino acids. The V gene lost 6 bases and the J gene lost 7 bases, with 16 bases spanning the gap. CDR3 amino acids: CASSWTAGTNEQFF. CDR3 nucleotide sequence: TGTGCCAGCAGTTGGACAGCGGGGACGAATGAGCAGTTCTTC.

This clonotype was counted ten times or more. This chain joins TRBV28 and TRBJ2-7, with D possibly TRBD2 on 5 matching bases. V lost 5 bases, J lost 3 bases, and 14 bases lay in between. CDR1 is MDHEN, CDR2 SYDVKM, per germline. The CDR3 has 14 amino acids. CDR3 sequence (DNA): TGTGCCAGCAGTCGGACTCTTACCTTCTACGAGCAGTACTTC. Translation gives CASSRTLTFYEQYF.

Only a few counts were recorded for this clonotype. This chain connects TRBV5-1 to TRBJ2-1; TRBD2 matches 14 bases. V gave up 4 bases and J gave up 10 bases; unmatched junction bases: 10. Looked up from germline, CDR1 is SGHRS and CDR2 is YFSETQ. The CDR3 is 16 amino acids. CDR3 DNA: TGCGCCAGCAGCAGCCAAGGGACTAGCGGGAGATACGAGCAGTTCTTC. Translating gives CASSSQGTSGRYEQFF.

This chain connects TRBV19 to TRBJ2-7; 10 nucleotides line up with TRBD2. The CDR3 is 14 residues long. CDR1 LNHDA and CDR2 SQIVND come from the germline V gene (reference sequence). The junction had 4 bases not matched to a gene; V was cut back by 5 bases and J by 3 bases. The CDR3 is CASSAGLAVYEQYF. CDR3 in DNA: TGTGCCAGTAGTGCTGGACTAGCGGTCTACGAGCAGTACTTC.

This clonotype was recorded at least ten times. The rearrangement joins TRBV20-1 to TRBJ1-1; no definite D call. Germline loops: CDR1 DFQATT, CDR2 SNEGSKA (reference sequence). The V gene lost 2 bases and the J gene lost 0 bases, with 4 bases spanning the gap. The CDR3 covers 12 residues. CDR3 nucleotides: TGCAGTGCTAGACACCTGAACACTGAAGCTTTCTTT. This encodes CSARHLNTEAFF.

This rearrangement joins TRBV9 to TRBJ1-1; TRBD1 might be the D (5 bases). This CDR3 contains 14 residues. Germline V gene lookup returns CDR1 SGDLS and CDR2 YYNGEE. V shed 3 bases and J shed 3 bases, with 12 bases lying between them. CDR3 region: CASSARGEHTEAFF. In DNA form, the CDR3 reads TGTGCCAGCAGCGCCCGAGGGGAGCACACTGAAGCTTTCTTT.